This T cell receptor beta chain is from a study of blood T cells in healthy people across ages. The study, taken as a whole, reports: Considered underestimates were the diversity estimates obtained from one million T cells.

The CDR3 is 13 residues long. The germline CDR1 and CDR2 sequences are SEHNR and FQNEAQ (reference sequence). V gave up 8 bases and J gave up 4 bases, with 13 bases separating them. With regard to this clonotype: Its target is unknown.

Through a sample-barcoded 5' primer and a J-beta primer mix, a second PCR was run for roughly 6 to 11 cycles. One entry per CDR3 protein, called by TCRdb with MiXCR from the 5' RACE reads. The sample lists hundreds of thousands of distinct CDR3 sequences; roughly 50% were seen once. The sequence derives from a man aged 25-40 years in good health. This chain connects TRBV7-9 to TRBJ2-3; perhaps TRBD1 as D (5 bases). Material: blood. The CDR3 loop is CASGPLGADTQYF. Written as DNA, the CDR3 is TGTGCCAGCGGACCATTAGGGGCAGATACGCAGTATTTT. Together with reference TRBV7-9 and TRBJ2-3, the CDR3 gives the full variable domain: DTGVSQNPRHKITKRGQNVTFRCDPISEHNRLYWYRQTLGQGPEFLTYFQNEAQLEKSRLLSDRFSAERPKGSFSTLEIQRTEQGDSAMYLCASGPLGADTQYFGPGTRLTVL.